Given below is one T cell receptor (beta chain) in context. This sample is part of a study of blood T cell repertoires in COVID-19. The CDR3 contains 13 residues. V was pared by 4 bases and J by 4 bases, with 8 bases between. CDR1 is MNHEY and CDR2 is SVGAGI in the germline V gene. TCRdb keeps only in-frame clones here, not all; method: immunoSEQ multiplex PCR. The table has 190,000 or so clones, around four fifths seen once. The sequencing sample was made of peripheral blood. V and J are TRBV6-5 and TRBJ2-1; a weak D match, TRBD1 (5 bases). This TCR was recovered from a man aged 55 to 70 with COVID-19, enrolled during active disease. In DNA, the CDR3 is TGTGCCAGCAGTTCCCAGGGTTACAATGAGCAGTTCTTC. It codes for CASSSQGYNEQFF.